Following are 19 T cell receptor beta chains from one sample sequenced in a study of blood T cell repertoires in COVID-19. Some clones are missing from TCRdb's copy, which holds only in-frame ones; the method was immunoSEQ multiplex PCR. The repertoire holds under 200,000 clones, with approximately 80% as singletons. Material for sequencing was PBMCs or T cells enriched from blood (not recorded which). Receptor source: a woman aged 60-75 years with acute COVID-19.

The rearrangement links TRBV12-3 or TRBV12-4 to TRBJ1-5; D possibly corresponds to TRBD1 (6 bases). The CDR3 is made up of 13 amino acids. Trimming took 3 bases from V and 6 from J, leaving 9 bases between them. CDR3 coding DNA: TGTGCCAGCAGTTTGGGGGCGGGTCAGCCCCAGCATTTT. It codes for CASSLGAGQPQHF.

This clone was counted a few times. The chain recombines TRBV12-3 or TRBV12-4 with TRBJ1-1; the D is unclear. The V gene lost 5 bases and the J gene lost 4 bases, with 5 bases spanning the gap. The CDR3 spans 11 residues. CDR3 loop: CASSTGTEAFF. CDR3 in DNA: TGTGCCAGCAGTACGGGCACTGAAGCTTTCTTT.

This clone was seen at least ten times. V usage is TRBV10-3 and J usage is TRBJ1-6, with D perhaps TRBD1 (6 bases). Between the trimmed V and J ends, which lost 0 bases and 9 bases, there was a span of 15 bases. In germline, CDR1 is ENHRY, CDR2 SYGVKD. There are 16 residues in the CDR3. The CDR3 region is CAISESKAGAGSPLHF. The CDR3 DNA reads TGTGCCATCAGTGAGTCGAAGGCAGGGGCGGGTTCACCCCTCCACTTT.

DNA of the CDR3: TGTGCCAGCAGCCGGAGTGGGGAGACCAATTCACCCCTCCACTTT. Amino acids: CASSRSGETNSPLHF. The chain joins TRBV7-9 to TRBJ1-6; no clear D gene. CDR1 is SEHNR, CDR2 FQNEAQ, per germline (reference sequence). This CDR3 is built from 15 residues. Trimming removed 5 bases from V and 7 bases from J, with 15 bases in between.

The V call is TRBV27, the J call TRBJ2-2; D not resolved. The germline V and J ends were trimmed by 0 bases and 7 bases, with 6 bases remaining between them. Germline assignment: CDR1 MNHEY and CDR2 SMNVEV (reference sequence). CDR3 length: 13 residues. The CDR3 loop is CASSLSSVGELFF. Written as DNA, the CDR3 is TGTGCCAGCAGTTTATCGTCTGTCGGGGAGCTGTTTTTT.

The chain uses TRBV3-1 (or the pseudogene TRBV3-2) and TRBJ2-1; 15 bases line up with TRBD2. The CDR3 loop spans 17 amino acids. CDR1 and CDR2 from the germline V gene are LGHDT and YNNKEL (reference sequence). V was clipped by 3 bases and J by 7 bases; unmatched bases: 7. CDR3 region: CASSHAGLAGGGNEQFF. In DNA, the CDR3 is TGTGCCAGCAGCCACGCGGGACTAGCGGGAGGTGGTAATGAGCAGTTCTTC.

The chain carries TRBV11-2 and TRBJ2-7; weak D call: TRBD2 (5 bases). Germline V lookup: CDR1 SGHAT, CDR2 FQNNGV. The CDR3 has 12 residues. Trimming shortened V by 3 bases and J by 3 bases, and 6 bases separated the two germline ends. The CDR3 region is CASSLRDYEQYF. The CDR3 DNA follows: TGTGCCAGCAGCTTGAGGGACTACGAGCAGTACTTC.

In this sample, this clone turned up once. The chain joins TRBV7-2 to TRBJ2-5; no definite D call. The CDR3 runs to 12 residues. From germline, CDR1 is SGHTA and CDR2 FQGNSA. V was cut by 5 bases and J by 0 bases, with 4 bases left in between. The CDR3 bases are TGTGCCAGCAGCCAGTACCAAGAGACCCAGTACTTC. Translating it yields CASSQYQETQYF.

Only a few counts were recorded for this clone. The chain combines TRBV5-1 with TRBJ2-1; D is perhaps TRBD2 (6 bases). Trimming removed 0 bases from V and 0 bases from J, with 7 bases in between. CDR3 size: 15 residues. Germline-derived CDR1 and CDR2 are SGHRS and YFSETQ. The CDR3 region is CASSLVGGSYNEQFF. In DNA form, the CDR3 reads TGCGCCAGCAGCTTGGTCGGGGGCTCCTACAATGAGCAGTTCTTC.

The chain employs TRBV19 and TRBJ1-4; TRBD1 matches 7 bases. Germline CDR1 LNHDA, CDR2 SQIVND (reference sequence). The trim removed 3 bases at V and 4 bases at J, leaving 11 bases unmatched. The CDR3 is 17 amino acids. CDR3 region: CASSINFRDSGNEKLFF. CDR3 DNA: TGTGCCAGTAGTATTAATTTTCGGGACAGTGGTAATGAAAAACTGTTTTTT.

This clone was seen only a few times. The chain has TRBV5-1 and TRBJ1-1; D is unclear. CDR3 size: 16 residues. V lost 3 bases and J 0 bases, leaving 15 bases between the germline ends. In germline, CDR1 is SGHRS, CDR2 YFSETQ. In DNA, the CDR3 is TGCGCCAGCAGCTCCACTATCACGTTAATGAACACTGAAGCTTTCTTT. Residues: CASSSTITLMNTEAFF.

The chain couples TRBV11-2 to TRBJ2-1, with 10 nucleotides matching TRBD2. The germline V gene encodes CDR1 SGHAT and CDR2 FQNNGV. V gave up 4 bases and J gave up 4 bases; unmatched junction bases: 10. CDR3 length: 17 amino acids. The CDR3, as DNA: TGTGCCAGCAGCTCCATCGACCTAGCGGGGGCGTACAATGAGCAGTTCTTC. Translation gives CASSSIDLAGAYNEQFF.

A remark on this clone: Other DNA sequences of this sample code for an identical CDR3. The rearrangement uses TRBV14 and TRBJ1-3; TRBD1 might be the D (6 bases). This CDR3 is built from 15 residues. V gave up 1 base and J gave up 3 bases, with 10 bases separating them. Germline V CDR1 and CDR2: SGHDN, FVKESK. As DNA, the CDR3 is TGTGCCAGCAGCCAAGCAGGGGTTCTTGGAAACACCATATATTTT. Its protein is CASSQAGVLGNTIYF.

V is TRBV7-2 and J is TRBJ2-2, with TRBD1 matching 7 bases. The CDR3 loop spans 14 amino acids. Germline V gene data show CDR1 as SGHTA and CDR2 as FQGNSA. V lost 5 bases to trimming and J lost 4 bases; unmatched junction nucleotides: 4. This chain's CDR3 is CASSKGGPTGELFF. The CDR3 DNA reads TGTGCCAGCAGCAAAGGGGGCCCCACCGGGGAGCTGTTTTTT. Full variable domain (missing parts from reference TRBV7-2 and TRBJ2-2): GAGVSQSPSNKVTEKGKDVELRCDPISGHTALYWYRQSLGQGLEFLIYFQGNSAPDKSGLPSDRFSAERTGGSVSTLTIQRTQQEDSAVYLCASSKGGPTGELFFGEGSRLTVL.

The chain has TRBV5-4 and TRBJ2-5; perhaps TRBD2 as D (6 bases). The germline V gene encodes CDR1 SGHNT and CDR2 YYREEE (reference sequence). The V gene lost 4 bases and the J gene lost 2 bases, with 15 bases spanning the gap. This CDR3 is 15 amino acids long. The CDR3 region is CASSGGGVHQETQYF. DNA of the CDR3: TGTGCCAGCAGCGGCGGCGGGGTGCATCAAGAGACCCAGTACTTC.

J is TRBJ2-1 and V is TRBV11-2, with 7 bases aligning to TRBD1. This CDR3 is 15 amino acids long. J was trimmed by 10 bases and V by 5 bases; bases with no gene match: 14. In germline, CDR1 is SGHAT, CDR2 FQNNGV. CDR3 residues: CASSQRGGSVREQFF. The CDR3 coding sequence is TGTGCCAGCAGCCAGCGAGGGGGCTCGGTAAGGGAGCAGTTCTTC.

The rearrangement links TRBV6-5 to TRBJ1-1; tentatively, D is TRBD1 (6 bases). Germline assignment: CDR1 MNHEY and CDR2 SVGAGI. The CDR3 sequence is 13 residues long. V was trimmed by 7 bases and J by 7 bases, leaving 16 bases between them. The CDR3: CASMTDTRGEAFF. The CDR3, as DNA: TGTGCCAGCATGACAGACACCAGGGGTGAAGCTTTCTTT.

The chain links TRBV19 to TRBJ2-1; 7 positions agree with TRBD2. The V gene's germline CDR1 is LNHDA and CDR2 SQIVND (reference sequence). Unmatched junction bases numbered 6, after V lost 3 bases and J lost 7 bases. The CDR3 consists of 14 residues. DNA for the CDR3: TGTGCCAGTAGTATTTTAGCGGGTAAGAATGAGCAGTTCTTC. It encodes CASSILAGKNEQFF.

This chain's CDR3 is CASSYFPAEQETQYF. CDR3 DNA sequence: TGTGCCAGCAGCTACTTCCCAGCGGAACAAGAGACCCAGTACTTC. This rearrangement joins TRBV7-9 to TRBJ2-5; a possible D gene is TRBD2 (5 bases). This CDR3 is built from 15 residues. Germline-derived CDR1 and CDR2 are SEHNR and FQNEAQ (reference sequence). The V end was cut by 4 bases, the J end by 2 bases, with 14 bases between.